The 14 T cell receptor beta chains given below trace back to one sample, sequenced in a study of blood T cell repertoires in COVID-19. Assay used: immunoSEQ multiplex PCR; TCRdb lists only in-frame clones, some missing. Altogether over 250,000 clones are present, 80% to 90% being singletons, with the ten largest covering approximately 5.3%. The material sequenced was PBMCs or T cells enriched from blood (not recorded which). The receptors were gathered from a woman in her twenties or thirties who had recovered from COVID-19.

There are a few counts of this clone. The J gene is TRBJ2-2, the V gene TRBV7-2; 9 bases are shared with TRBD1. CDR1 and CDR2 from the germline V gene are SGHTA and FQGNSA. The V and J ends lost 5 bases and 4 bases, in that order; junction bases with no gene match: 2. This CDR3 has 14 residues. CDR3 region: CASSRDRVTGELFF. In nucleotides, the CDR3 is TGTGCCAGCAGCCGGGACAGGGTCACCGGGGAGCTGTTTTTT.

The chain employs TRBV7-2 and TRBJ2-3; D may be TRBD2 (5 bases). V lost 6 bases and J lost 1, with 8 bases in between. This CDR3 is built from 13 residues. Per the germline V gene, CDR1 is SGHTA and CDR2 is FQGNSA. Here the CDR3 reads CASSSGGTDTQYF. The CDR3 DNA follows: TGTGCCAGCAGTTCCGGGGGCACAGATACGCAGTATTTT.

This chain joins TRBV2 and TRBJ1-5, with D possibly being TRBD1 (6 bases). Per germline, CDR1 SNHLY and CDR2 FYNNEI. This CDR3 region has 13 residues. The V end was cut by 6 bases, the J end by 3 bases, with 9 bases between. CDR3 residues: CASRRGHNQPQHF. CDR3 coding DNA: TGTGCCAGCAGGAGGGGACACAATCAGCCCCAGCATTTT.

This chain uses TRBV9 with TRBJ1-6, with TRBD1 matching 9 bases. CDR1 is SGDLS, CDR2 YYNGEE, per germline. The V and J ends lost 6 bases and 9 bases, in that order; junction bases with no gene match: 7. CDR3 size: 14 residues. The CDR3 loop is CASNRDREGSPLHF. The DNA for the CDR3 is TGTGCCAGCAACCGGGACAGGGAAGGTTCACCCCTCCACTTT.

The gene calls are TRBV3-1 (or the pseudogene TRBV3-2) and TRBJ1-1; D is perhaps TRBD1 (5 bases). Trimming left V 5 bases short and J 1 base short, with 8 bases between. Germline V gives CDR1 LGHDT, CDR2 YNNKEL (reference sequence). CDR3 length: 13 residues. This chain's CDR3 is CASSYTGNTEAFF. For the CDR3, the DNA is TGTGCCAGCAGCTATACAGGGAACACTGAAGCTTTCTTT.

The V and J genes are TRBV10-2 and TRBJ1-2; D gene ambiguous. CDR1 and CDR2 (germline): WSHSY, SAAADI. The CDR3 spans 13 residues. V was shortened by 4 bases and J by 4 bases, with 10 bases between the two germline ends. DNA of the CDR3: TGCGCCAGCAGTGGGGGAGAGGGCTATGGCTACACCTTC. Translated: CASSGGEGYGYTF.

The chain couples TRBV18 to TRBJ1-2; D call uncertain. Between the trimmed V and J ends, which lost 0 bases and 6 bases, there was a span of 17 bases. The CDR3 has 16 residues. The germline gives CDR1 KGHSH, CDR2 LQKENI. CDR3 in amino acids: CASSPPRAGRRNGYTF. CDR3 in DNA: TGTGCCAGCTCACCACCGAGGGCGGGCAGGCGAAATGGCTACACCTTC.

This rearrangement joins TRBV7-2 to TRBJ2-3; D is ambiguous. Germline loops: CDR1 SGHTA, CDR2 FQGNSA. The length of the CDR3 is 13 residues. Trimming removed 0 bases from V and 4 bases from J, with 5 bases in between. CDR3 sequence (DNA): TGTGCCAGCAGCTTAGCGCACTCAGATACGCAGTATTTT. It codes for CASSLAHSDTQYF.

V is TRBV12-5 and J is TRBJ1-5; 7 bases line up with TRBD1. V trimming: 5 bases; J trimming: 7 bases; junction bases outside the gene matches: 11. From germline, CDR1 is LGHNT and CDR2 FRNRAP. The CDR3 is made up of 15 amino acids. The CDR3 coding sequence is TGTGCTAGTGGTCGAGGGGGCGCGGGGAAACAGCCCCAGCATTTT. Its protein product is CASGRGGAGKQPQHF.

The chain employs TRBV4-1 and TRBJ1-5; D gene ambiguous. This CDR3 spans 15 amino acids. From germline, CDR1 is MGHRA and CDR2 YSYEKL. V dropped 4 bases and J dropped 0 bases, with 10 bases sitting between them. The CDR3 DNA reads as TGCGCCAGCAGCCCGGACGGGGATAGCAATCAGCCCCAGCATTTT. This translates into CASSPDGDSNQPQHF.

This chain connects TRBV19 to TRBJ1-2, with no clear D. The germline gives CDR1 LNHDA, CDR2 SQIVND (reference sequence). The CDR3 runs to 11 residues. The V gene lost 8 bases and the J gene lost 8 bases, with 12 bases spanning the gap. In DNA form, the CDR3 reads TGTGCCAGTGCATTTACGGGGGGCTACACCTTC. Translation gives CASAFTGGYTF. Complete variable domain (other parts from reference TRBV19 and TRBJ1-2): DGGITQSPKYLFRKEGQNVTLSCEQNLNHDAMYWYRQDPGQGLRLIYYSQIVNDFQKGDIAEGYSVSREKKESFPLTVTSAQKNPTAFYLCASAFTGGYTFGSGTRLTVV.

The J gene is TRBJ2-7, the V gene TRBV6-4; TRBD2 might be the D (5 bases). Trimming cost V 7 bases and J 2 bases, with 15 bases left between them. Germline-derived CDR1 and CDR2 are MRHNA and SNTAGT. The CDR3 runs 14 residues. CDR3 region: CASTRAEKAYEQYF. The CDR3 nucleotides are TGTGCCAGCACGAGGGCCGAGAAAGCCTACGAGCAGTACTTC.

The chain recombines TRBV18 with TRBJ2-7; 8 bases are a match to TRBD1. The CDR3 consists of 14 residues. Losses at the gene ends were 5 bases for V and 3 bases for J; bases not matched to a gene: 6. Germline CDR1 and CDR2: KGHSH and LQKENI. The CDR3 here is CASSKGQVDYEQYF. The CDR3 bases are TGTGCCAGCTCAAAGGGACAGGTCGACTACGAGCAGTACTTC.

V usage is TRBV10-3 and J usage is TRBJ2-2; D perhaps matches TRBD1 (5 bases). This CDR3 is built from 14 residues. Per germline, CDR1 ENHRY and CDR2 SYGVKD. V dropped 10 bases and J dropped 3 bases, with 15 bases sitting between them. Here the CDR3 reads CATRKDKDTGELFF. CDR3 nucleotides: TGTGCCACCCGGAAGGACAAGGACACCGGGGAGCTGTTTTTT.